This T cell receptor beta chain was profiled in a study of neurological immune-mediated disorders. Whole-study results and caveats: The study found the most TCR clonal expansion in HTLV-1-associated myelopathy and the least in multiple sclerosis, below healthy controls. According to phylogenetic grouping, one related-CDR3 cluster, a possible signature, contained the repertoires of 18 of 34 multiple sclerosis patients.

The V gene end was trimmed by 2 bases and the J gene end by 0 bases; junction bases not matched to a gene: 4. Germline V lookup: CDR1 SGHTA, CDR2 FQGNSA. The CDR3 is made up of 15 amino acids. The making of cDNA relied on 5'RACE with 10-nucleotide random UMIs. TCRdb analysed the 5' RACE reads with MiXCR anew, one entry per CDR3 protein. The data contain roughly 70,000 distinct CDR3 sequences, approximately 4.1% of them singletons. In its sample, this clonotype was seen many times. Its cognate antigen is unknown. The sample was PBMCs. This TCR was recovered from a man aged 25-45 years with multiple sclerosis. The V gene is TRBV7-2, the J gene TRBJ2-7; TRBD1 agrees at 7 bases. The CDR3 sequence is CASSLSGTVSYEQYF. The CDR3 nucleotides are TGTGCCAGCAGCTTATCTGGGACAGTCTCCTACGAGCAGTACTTC.